Described below is a single T cell receptor beta chain sequence and its context. These data belong to a study of control samples from healthy donors and cancer patients. Clones were sequenced by immunoSEQ multiplex PCR, and TCRdb holds only the in-frame ones, with some missing. In all, the sample yields fewer than 250,000 clones. This receptor was identified in a woman in her thirties in good health. The sample consisted of blood.

The chain's CDR3 is CASGLQETQYF. The CDR3 DNA sequence: TGTGCCAGCGGGCTCCAAGAGACCCAGTACTTC. The chain recombines TRBV3-1 (or the pseudogene TRBV3-2) with TRBJ2-5; D unclear. V was cut by 8 bases and J by 1 base, with 5 bases left in between. The V gene's germline CDR1 is LGHDT and CDR2 YNNKEL (reference sequence). This CDR3 comprises 11 residues.